These T cell receptor beta chains were read from a single sample in a study of blood T cell repertoires in COVID-19. Measured with immunoSEQ multiplex PCR; TCRdb has only the in-frame clones, and not every one. The sample records 230,000 or so clones, 80% to 90% being singletons. Material for sequencing was peripheral blood. These receptor sequences come from a young man with active or convalescent COVID-19. The CDR3 runs from the conserved cysteine through the conserved F or W. Each record gives: J gene, V gene, CDR3 protein.

>TRBJ2-3|TRBV5-1
CASSLVGQGRVDTDTQYF
>TRBJ1-1|TRBV18
CASSPGGGFEAFF
>TRBJ1-1|TRBV5-4
CASSLSRNTEAFF
>TRBJ2-1|TRBV7-2
CASSLAGLGGNEQFF
>TRBJ2-7|TRBV4-3
CASSQEVRGSYEQYF
>TRBJ1-1|TRBV7-3
CASSQGANTEAFF
>TRBJ2-6|TRBV4-2
CASSAGQGTGANVLTF
>TRBJ1-1|TRBV3-1/TRBV3-2
CASSQEQYTEAFF
>TRBJ2-1|TRBV27
CASSLSSYNEQFF
>TRBJ2-5|TRBV5-1
CATGLNQETQYF
>TRBJ2-7|TRBV27
CASSYAGEVYEQYF
>TRBJ1-1|TRBV6-5
CASYRNTEAFF
>TRBJ1-2|TRBV6-5
CASSYQTGIHYGYTF
>TRBJ1-1|TRBV20-1
CSVRGGGEAFF
>TRBJ2-7|TRBV12-3/TRBV12-4
CASKIGQESEQYF
>TRBJ2-7|TRBV6-5
CASSPVVTGEQYF
>TRBJ2-7|TRBV5-6
CASSLGGQGYEQYF
>TRBJ2-1|TRBV11-1
CASSFVPGGRRHEQFF
>TRBJ1-4|TRBV21-1
CASSPLGGQGAGGNEKLFF
>TRBJ2-5|TRBV19
CASSIKGGQETQYF
>TRBJ2-1|TRBV7-8
CASSLVPHYNEQFF
>TRBJ2-7|TRBV4-2
CASSRRETSGAYEQYF
>TRBJ1-6|TRBV11-2
CASSSPGMIYNSPLHF
>TRBJ2-5|TRBV11-2
CASSPGAGNRETQYF
>TRBJ2-2|TRBV9
CASRGGNTGELFF
>TRBJ2-1|TRBV11-2
CASSLNPSGYSSYNEQFF
>TRBJ2-7|TRBV15
CATSRDQAYEQYF
>TRBJ2-7|TRBV9
CASSRGGGGSYEQYF
>TRBJ2-7|TRBV5-1
CASSFSGDSYEQYF
>TRBJ2-7|TRBV6-5
CASSDYGNYEQYF
>TRBJ2-7|TRBV7-9
CASSSGTGVPEQYF
>TRBJ2-1|TRBV3-1/TRBV3-2
CASSQSASGGLEQFF
>TRBJ2-7|TRBV20-1
CSARGGVEQYF
>TRBJ1-4|TRBV6-5
CASSYGGTAHEKLFF
>TRBJ2-7|TRBV6-5
CASSYSGGRAEQYF
>TRBJ1-1|TRBV5-5
CASSLAVRRDTEAFF
>TRBJ2-6|TRBV28
CASYTQGGANVLTF
>TRBJ1-5|TRBV11-2
CASSTLGQGRDQPQHF
>TRBJ2-5|TRBV7-3
CASSPRGLEQETQYF
>TRBJ2-7|TRBV5-1
CASSLNRDEQYF
>TRBJ1-2|TRBV7-2
CASSFSGTGYNYGYTF
>TRBJ2-1|TRBV24-1
CATSDLTSGRSDNEQFF
>TRBJ2-2|TRBV5-4
CASSLAGVNTGELFF
>TRBJ2-5|TRBV6-5
CASSSSGLAVQETQYF